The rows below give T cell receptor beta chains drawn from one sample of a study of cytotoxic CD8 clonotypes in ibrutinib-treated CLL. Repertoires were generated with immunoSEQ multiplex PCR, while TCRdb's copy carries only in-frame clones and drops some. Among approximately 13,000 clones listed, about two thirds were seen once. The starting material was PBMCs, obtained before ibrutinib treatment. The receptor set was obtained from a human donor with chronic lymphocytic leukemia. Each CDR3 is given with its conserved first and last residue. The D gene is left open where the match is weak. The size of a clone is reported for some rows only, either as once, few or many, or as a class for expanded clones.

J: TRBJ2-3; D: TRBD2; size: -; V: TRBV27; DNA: TGTGCCAGCAGGGCGGGGGGGCCCACAGATACGCAGTATTTT; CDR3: CASRAGGPTDTQYF
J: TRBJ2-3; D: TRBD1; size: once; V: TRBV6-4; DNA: TGTGCCAGCAGTGAGAAGACAGGGGGCGGGACAGATACGCAGTATTTT; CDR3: CASSEKTGGGTDTQYF
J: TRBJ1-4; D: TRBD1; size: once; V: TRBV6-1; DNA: TGTGCCACGGTCGGGGACAGTGGTAATGAAAAACTGTTTTTT; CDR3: CATVGDSGNEKLFF
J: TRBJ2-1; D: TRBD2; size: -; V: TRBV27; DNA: TGTGCCAGCACTACCGGGCCACTAGCGATACAGAGCTCCTACAATGAGCAGTTCTTC; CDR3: CASTTGPLAIQSSYNEQFF
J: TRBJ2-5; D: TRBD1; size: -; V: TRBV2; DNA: TGTGCCAGCAGAGCACGACAGGGGTACGGAGAGACCCAGTACTTC; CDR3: CASRARQGYGETQYF
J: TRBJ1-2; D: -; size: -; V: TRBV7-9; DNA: TGTGCCAGCAGCCCTGACCGGGACACCCCCCGGTGGACCTTC; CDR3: CASSPDRDTPRWTF
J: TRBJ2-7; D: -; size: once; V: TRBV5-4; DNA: TGTGCCAGCAGCTTGACCCCACCCTACGAGCAGTACTTC; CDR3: CASSLTPPYEQYF
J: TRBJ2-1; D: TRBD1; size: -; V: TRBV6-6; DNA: TGTGCCAGCAGTTACCAGGGCCCGGACAGGGGGAATGAGCAGTTCTTC; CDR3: CASSYQGPDRGNEQFF
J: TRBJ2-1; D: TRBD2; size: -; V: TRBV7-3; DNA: TGTGCCAGCACCGGGACTAGCGTCAATGAGCAGTTCTTC; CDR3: CASTGTSVNEQFF
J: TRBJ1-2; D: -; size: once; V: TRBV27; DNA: TGTGCCAGCAGTCTGGGACTCAACTATGGCTACACCTTC; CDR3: CASSLGLNYGYTF
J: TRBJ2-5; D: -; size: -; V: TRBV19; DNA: TGTGCCAGTAGTATATCCCGCAGGGGCACCCAGTACTTC; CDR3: CASSISRRGTQYF
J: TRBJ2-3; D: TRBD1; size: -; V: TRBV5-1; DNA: TGCGCCAGCAGCTCGTCCGGGACAGAAGATACGCAGTATTTT; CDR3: CASSSSGTEDTQYF
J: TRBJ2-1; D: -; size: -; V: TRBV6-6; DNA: TGTGCCAGCAGTTCCCGACCCTTATGGTCCTACAATGAGCAGTTCTTC; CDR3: CASSSRPLWSYNEQFF
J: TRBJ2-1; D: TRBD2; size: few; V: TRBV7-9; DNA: TGTGCCAGCAGCTTAGCTAGCGGGGACAATGAGCAGTTCTTC; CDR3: CASSLASGDNEQFF
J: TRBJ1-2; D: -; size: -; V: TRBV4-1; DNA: TGCGCCAGCAGCCGAGATGGAGGGTCGGACTATGGCTACACCTTC; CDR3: CASSRDGGSDYGYTF
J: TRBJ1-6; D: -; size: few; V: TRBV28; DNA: TGTGCCAGCAGACCTACGGACGGCGGGCCCCTCCACTTT; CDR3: CASRPTDGGPLHF
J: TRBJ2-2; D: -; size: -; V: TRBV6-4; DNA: TGTGCCAGCAGTAGGGGGGCCACCGGGGAGCTGTTTTTT; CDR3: CASSRGATGELFF
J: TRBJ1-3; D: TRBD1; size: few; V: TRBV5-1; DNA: TGCGCCAGCAGCCCGGGACAGGGGGCTGGGGACACCATATATTTT; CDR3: CASSPGQGAGDTIYF
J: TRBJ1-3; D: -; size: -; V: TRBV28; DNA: TGTGCCAGCAGTCCGACCGGACGCTCTGGAAACACCATATATTTT; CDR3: CASSPTGRSGNTIYF
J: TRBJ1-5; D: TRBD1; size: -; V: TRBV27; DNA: TGTGCCAGCAGTCCCCCCCGGGACACCAACCAGGGGGTCGGTCAGCCCCAGCATTTT; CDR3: CASSPPRDTNQGVGQPQHF
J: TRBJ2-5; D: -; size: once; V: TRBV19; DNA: TGTGCCAGTAGTAGCCCCCAGGGGGGCCGGGTAGAGACCCAGTACTTC; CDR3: CASSSPQGGRVETQYF
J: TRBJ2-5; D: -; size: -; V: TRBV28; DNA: TGTGCCAGCAGTTTATCGGGCGGGGCTTACCAAGAGACCCAGTACTTC; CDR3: CASSLSGGAYQETQYF
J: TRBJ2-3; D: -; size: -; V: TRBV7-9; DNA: TGTGCCAGCAGCCCCCGAGGCCCAGATACGCAGTATTTT; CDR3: CASSPRGPDTQYF
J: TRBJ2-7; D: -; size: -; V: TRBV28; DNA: TGTGCCAGCAGAACCCCCGGGACACGCCACGAGCAGTACTTC; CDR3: CASRTPGTRHEQYF
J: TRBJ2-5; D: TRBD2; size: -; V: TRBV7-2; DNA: TGTGCCAGCAGCATACTAGCGGGAGTGGGAGAGACCCAGTACTTC; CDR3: CASSILAGVGETQYF
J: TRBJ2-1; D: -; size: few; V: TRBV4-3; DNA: TGCGCCAGCAGCCGAAACCAGCAGGGGCTAGCCAATGAGCAGTTCTTC; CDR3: CASSRNQQGLANEQFF
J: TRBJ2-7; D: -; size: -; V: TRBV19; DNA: TGTGCCAGTAGTATAGATCGCAGGGACGAGCAGTACTTC; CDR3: CASSIDRRDEQYF
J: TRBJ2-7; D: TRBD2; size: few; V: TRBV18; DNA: TGTGCCAGCTGTCCGGGACTAGCATGCCACGAGCAGTACTTC; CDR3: CASCPGLACHEQYF